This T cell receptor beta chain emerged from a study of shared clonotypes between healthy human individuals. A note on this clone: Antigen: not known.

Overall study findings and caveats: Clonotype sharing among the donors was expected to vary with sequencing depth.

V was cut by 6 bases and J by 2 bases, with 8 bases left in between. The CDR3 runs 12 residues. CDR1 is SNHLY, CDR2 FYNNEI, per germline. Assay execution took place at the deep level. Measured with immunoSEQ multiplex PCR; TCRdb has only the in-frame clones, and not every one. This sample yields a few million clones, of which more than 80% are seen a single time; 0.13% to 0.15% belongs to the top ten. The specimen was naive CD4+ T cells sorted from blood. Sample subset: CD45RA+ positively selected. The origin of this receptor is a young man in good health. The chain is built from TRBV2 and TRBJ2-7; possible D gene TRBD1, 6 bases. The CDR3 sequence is CASSSGAYEQYF. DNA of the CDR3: TGTGCCAGCAGCTCAGGGGCCTACGAGCAGTACTTC.